This TCR beta chain was found in a study of cytomegalovirus exposure and HLA in healthy donors. With 60 Vbeta and 13 Jbeta primers, the PCR was carried out. Some clones are missing from TCRdb's copy, which holds only in-frame ones; the method was immunoSEQ multiplex PCR. In all, the sample yields 50,000 or so clones. This CDR3 has 17 residues. Germline CDR1 ENHRY, CDR2 SYGVKD. V shed 4 bases and J 4 bases; nucleotides not matched to a gene: 10. The chain is built from TRBV10-3 and TRBJ1-1; TRBD1 aligns across 12 bases. Material: PBMCs. This clonotype originated in a man aged 50 to 60 in good health and CMV-seropositive. The CDR3 is CAISVSVGQGASTEAFF. DNA for the CDR3: TGTGCCATCAGTGTGTCTGTGGGACAGGGGGCTAGCACTGAAGCTTTCTTT.